Below are 18 T cell receptor beta chains sequenced from a single sample in a study of T cells in Graves' hyperthyroidism and ophthalmopathy. Amplification yielded TCR beta CDR3 regions, with RNA transcripts as the source. HTBI primers drove first-round RT-PCR of the TCR CDR3. TCRdb re-called the multiplex PCR reads through MiXCR, storing one row per CDR3 protein. Here the sample spans under 700,000 distinct CDR3 sequences, roughly 46% being singletons. Sequencing input: peripheral blood or thyroid tissue (not recorded which). These receptors were taken from a woman aged 18-29 years with Graves' hyperthyroidism.

This clonotype showed up just a few times. This chain connects TRBV19 to TRBJ1-2; 7 bases fit TRBD1. Germline CDR1 LNHDA, CDR2 SQIVND (reference sequence). The ends lost 5 bases at V and 6 bases at J; junction bases unmatched: 9. The CDR3 loop spans 14 amino acids. The CDR3 loop is CASSSTGVIDGYTF. CDR3 DNA sequence: TGTGCCAGTAGTTCTACAGGGGTGATCGATGGCTACACCTTC.

Remarks on this clonotype: The germline gene is not matched at one end of the junction; a read error may be the cause. CDR3 amino acids: CASSPGVLTVPNQPQHF. The CDR3 bases are TGCGCCAGCAGCCCTGGGGTGCTGACAGTCCCAAATCAGCCCCAGCATTTT. J is TRBJ1-5 and V is TRBV7-3, with D perhaps TRBD1 (5 bases). The CDR3 spans 17 residues. Germline V gene data show CDR1 as SGHTA and CDR2 as FQGTGA.

This rearrangement joins TRBV5-1 to TRBJ2-2; 8 positions agree with TRBD1. V gave up 5 bases and J gave up 5 bases; unmatched junction bases: 5. Germline loops: CDR1 SGHRS, CDR2 YFSETQ. The CDR3 is made up of 14 amino acids. The CDR3 nucleotides are TGCGCCAGCAGGACAGGGGATATTACCGGGGAGCTGTTTTTT. Translated, it gives CASRTGDITGELFF.

The rearrangement joins TRBV20-1 to TRBJ2-3, with a tentative D call TRBD1 (7 bases). V lost 4 bases to trimming and J lost 4 bases, with 15 bases between them. CDR3 length: 14 amino acids. The germline V gene encodes CDR1 DFQATT and CDR2 SNEGSKA (reference sequence). CDR3 DNA sequence: TGCAGTGCTATAGTCAGGGGGGTGGCAGATACGCAGTATTTT. Translating gives CSAIVRGVADTQYF.

Notes on this clonotype: One base away lies a much larger clone, so this may be a sequencing read error. The chain joins TRBV9 to TRBJ1-1; D is possibly TRBD1 (5 bases). The CDR3 has 13 residues. CDR1 is SGDLS, CDR2 YYNGEE, per germline. CDR3 nucleotides: TGTGGACGGGCAGGGCCCATGAACACTGAAGCTTTCTTT. Translated, it gives CGRAGPMNTEAFF.

Concerning this clonotype: One base away lies a much larger clone, so this may be a sequencing read error. Given the absence of the conserved phenylalanine or tryptophan at the CDR3 end, a read error is likely. This chain links TRBV6-6 with TRBJ1-1, with D maybe TRBD1 (5 bases). The length of the CDR3 is 12 residues. The V gene's germline CDR1 is MNHNY and CDR2 SVGAGI (reference sequence). Trimming left V 4 bases short and J 11 bases short, with 14 bases between. CDR3 sequence (DNA): TGTGCCAGCAGTTTGAATCGGGGGGTTGCTTTCTAT. Encoded protein: CASSLNRGVAFY.

This clonotype was seen a handful of times. The chain uses TRBV19 and TRBJ1-5; a weak D match, TRBD1 (6 bases). CDR3 size: 15 residues. Trimming left V 3 bases short and J 2 bases short, with 11 bases between. CDR1 is LNHDA and CDR2 is SQIVND in the germline V gene (reference sequence). CDR3 region: CASSISGGGNQPQHF. CDR3 nucleotides: TGTGCCAGTAGTATCTCCGGGGGCGGCAATCAGCCCCAGCATTTT.

The rearrangement links TRBV2 to TRBJ2-2, with D unclear. Germline V CDR1 and CDR2: SNHLY, FYNNEI. The germline V and J ends were trimmed by 5 bases and 7 bases, with 8 bases remaining between them. CDR3 length: 12 amino acids. CDR3 bases: TGTGCCAGCAGTCCCCCCGGCGGGGAGCTGTTTTTT. It yields the protein CASSPPGGELFF.

The chain has TRBV4-2 and TRBJ1-1; a weak D match, TRBD1 (6 bases). Trimming cost V 2 bases and J 1 base, with 11 bases left between them. The V gene's germline CDR1 is LGHNA and CDR2 YNFKEQ. CDR3 length equals 15 residues. CDR3 region: CASSQQTGPNTEAFF. The CDR3 nucleotides are TGTGCCAGCAGCCAACAGACAGGTCCGAACACTGAAGCTTTCTTT.

This clonotype was observed a handful of times. The J gene is TRBJ2-7, the V gene TRBV19; TRBD1 might be the D (6 bases). The CDR3 sequence is 12 residues long. With 9 bases removed from V and 9 bases from J, the gap between germline ends came to 18 bases. In germline, CDR1 is LNHDA, CDR2 SQIVND (reference sequence). CDR3 residues: CASSGQTVRQYF. Here the CDR3 DNA reads TGTGCCAGCTCCGGACAGACGGTTCGGCAGTACTTC.

This clonotype was counted between two and nine times. A much bigger clone sits one base away, suggesting this may be a read error. This chain joins TRBV6-1 and TRBJ1-5; no firm D call. The ends were cut back, 3 bases at V and 11 bases at J, with 11 bases in the middle. This CDR3 has 12 residues. The germline CDR1 and CDR2 sequences are MNHNS and SASEGT. Written as DNA, the CDR3 is TGTGCCAGCAGTGAGAATACACTATCCCAGCATTTT. It translates to CASSENTLSQHF.

Concerning this clonotype: Sequence at one end of the junction differs from germline and may be a read error. The chain has TRBV24-1 and TRBJ1-5; no clear D gene. CDR3 length: 13 amino acids. CDR1 and CDR2 from the germline V gene are KGHDR and SFDVKD. The CDR3 is CASSSEGNQPQHF. The CDR3 region has the DNA TGTGCCAGCAGTTCCGAGGGCAATCAGCCCCAGCATTTT.

The rearrangement joins TRBV15 to TRBJ1-2; TRBD1 is a possible D gene (5 bases). CDR1 LNHNV and CDR2 YYDKDF come from the germline V gene (reference sequence). Trimming pared 2 bases from V and 4 bases from J, leaving 8 bases between. This CDR3 has 13 residues. The CDR3 here is CATSRIGTYGYTF. The CDR3 bases are TGTGCCACCAGCAGAATAGGGACCTATGGCTACACCTTC.

The chain couples TRBV25-1 to TRBJ1-1; 9 bases line up with TRBD1. The CDR3 totals 14 residues. CDR1 MGHDK and CDR2 SYGVNS come from the germline V gene. V lost 10 bases and J lost 0; bases outside the gene matches: 6. In nucleotides, the CDR3 is TGTGCCACGAGGACAGGGGAGTTGAACACTGAAGCTTTCTTT. It specifies CATRTGELNTEAFF.

This clonotype was recorded once. J is TRBJ2-7 and V is TRBV7-2; a possible D gene is TRBD1 (6 bases). V shed 3 bases and J shed 4 bases, with 16 bases lying between them. CDR1 and CDR2 (germline): SGHTA, FQGNSA. This CDR3 has 15 residues. The CDR3 protein is CASSFPRTAIYEQYF. The CDR3 DNA follows: TGTGCCAGCAGCTTTCCCCGGACAGCTATATACGAGCAGTACTTC.

This clonotype has a count of ten or more. J is TRBJ1-1 and V is TRBV29-1; D gene uncertain. This CDR3 comprises 16 residues. The germline CDR1 and CDR2 sequences are SQVTM and ANQGSEA. Trimming removed 6 bases at V and 1 base at J, with 21 bases between. This CDR3 is CSVVRRIDGPNTEAFF. The CDR3 coding sequence is TGCAGCGTGGTTAGACGGATAGACGGTCCGAACACTGAAGCTTTCTTT.

As regards this clonotype: One end of the junction varies from germline; a read error may be responsible. This chain connects TRBV29-1 to TRBJ1-2, with TRBD1 as a possible D gene (6 bases). The V gene's germline CDR1 is SQVTM and CDR2 ANQGSEA. The CDR3 has 16 residues. CDR3 protein: CSVEGGASAATYGYTF. The CDR3 DNA is TGCAGCGTAGAAGGGGGGGCTAGTGCCGCTACCTATGGCTACACCTTC.

This chain connects TRBV2 to TRBJ2-2; 14 bases line up with TRBD2. The CDR3 has 21 residues. Per the germline V gene, CDR1 is SNHLY and CDR2 is FYNNEI. Unmatched junction bases numbered 12, after V lost 0 bases and J lost 3 bases. Here the CDR3 DNA reads TGTGCCAGCAGTGAAGCGGACGACCCGGGACTAGCGGGAGCACACACCGGGGAGCTGTTTTTT. This codes for CASSEADDPGLAGAHTGELFF.